This T cell receptor beta chain appears in the sequencing data of a study of tumor-infiltrating lymphocytes in primary liver carcinoma. The CDR3 consists of 15 residues. Germline V gene lookup returns CDR1 SQVTM and CDR2 ANQGSEA. Study outcomes and limitations: Top clones occupying all five tumor regions numbered only about 7-25%.

TCR beta cDNA was prepared out of roughly 0.45 ug total RNA by means of a constant-region primer. Researchers made the TCR beta libraries by running three nested multiplex PCR rounds with slightly modified ARM-PCR. The first two PCR rounds used TRBV1-TRBV30 forward primers with a C-beta reverse primer, about 10 cycles each. Via MiXCR, TCRdb re-called the multiplex PCR reads, giving one row per CDR3 protein. The sample records tens of thousands of distinct CDR3 sequences, around 70% being singletons. Joint extraction of RNA and DNA used about 17-31 mg of bulk tissue that was unsorted. Surgeons resected the patients' primary liver carcinomas. Every tumor was sampled at five separate regions. As concerns this clonotype: The antigen remains unidentified. A junction boundary mismatches the germline segment, possibly from a read error.

The V and J genes are TRBV29-1 and TRBJ1-1; D gene ambiguous. Specimen: liver tumor tissue from sampling region 2. Sample subset: tumor region T2, inferior pole. The TCR was taken from a man in his forties with primary liver carcinoma and hepatitis B virus infection. The CDR3 protein is CSGVPCWAMNTGAFF. The CDR3 DNA is TGCAGCGGGGTCCCATGTTGGGCCATGAACACTGGAGCTTTCTTT.